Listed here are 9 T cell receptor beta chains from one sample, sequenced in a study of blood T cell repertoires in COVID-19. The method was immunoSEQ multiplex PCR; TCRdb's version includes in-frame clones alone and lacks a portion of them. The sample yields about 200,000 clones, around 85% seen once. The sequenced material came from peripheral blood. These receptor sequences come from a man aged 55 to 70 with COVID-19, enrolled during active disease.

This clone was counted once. The CDR3 protein is CASSLFSGNTIYF. CDR3 coding DNA: TGTGCCAGCAGCCTCTTCTCTGGAAACACCATATATTTT. The chain recombines TRBV9 with TRBJ1-3; D is unclear. V gave up 4 bases and J gave up 0 bases, with 5 bases separating them. The germline V gene encodes CDR1 SGDLS and CDR2 YYNGEE. CDR3 size: 13 residues.

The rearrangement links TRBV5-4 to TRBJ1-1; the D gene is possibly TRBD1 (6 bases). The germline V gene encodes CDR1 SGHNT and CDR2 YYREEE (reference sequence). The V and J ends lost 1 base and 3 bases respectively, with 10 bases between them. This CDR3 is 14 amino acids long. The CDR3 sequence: CASSLRGADTEAFF. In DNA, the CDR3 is TGTGCCAGCAGCTTGCGGGGGGCGGACACTGAAGCTTTCTTT. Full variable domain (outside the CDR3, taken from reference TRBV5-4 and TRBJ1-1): ETGVTQSPTHLIKTRGQQVTLRCSSQSGHNTVSWYQQALGQGPQFIFQYYREEENGRGNFPPRFSGLQFPNYSSELNVNALELDDSALYLCASSLRGADTEAFFGQGTRLTVV.

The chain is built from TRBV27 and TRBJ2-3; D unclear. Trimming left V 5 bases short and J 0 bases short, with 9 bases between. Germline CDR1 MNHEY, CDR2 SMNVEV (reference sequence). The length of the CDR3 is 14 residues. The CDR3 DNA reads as TGTGCCAGCAGTACGGTTCTTAGCACAGATACGCAGTATTTT. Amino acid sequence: CASSTVLSTDTQYF.

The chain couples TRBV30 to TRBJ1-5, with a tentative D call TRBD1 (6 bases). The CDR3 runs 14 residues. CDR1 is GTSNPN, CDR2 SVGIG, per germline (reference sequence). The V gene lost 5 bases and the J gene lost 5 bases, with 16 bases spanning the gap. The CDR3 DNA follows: TGTGCCTGGCGCACCGGGACACCGCATCAGCCCCAGCATTTT. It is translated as CAWRTGTPHQPQHF.

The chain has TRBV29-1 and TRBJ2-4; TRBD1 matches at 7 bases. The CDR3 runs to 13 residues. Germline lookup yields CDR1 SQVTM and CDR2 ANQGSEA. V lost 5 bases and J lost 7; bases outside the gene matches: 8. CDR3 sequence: CSVPTGVGNIQYF. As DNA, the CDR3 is TGCAGCGTTCCAACAGGGGTTGGGAACATTCAGTACTTC.

CDR3 nucleotide sequence: TGTGCCACCGGCCCCGCGGTCGGGGAGCTGTTTTTT. This gives the protein CATGPAVGELFF. V gene TRBV9 combines with J gene TRBJ2-2, with unresolved D. The V gene lost 9 bases and the J gene lost 7 bases, with 13 bases spanning the gap. The CDR3 has 12 residues. Germline CDR1 is SGDLS and CDR2 is YYNGEE.

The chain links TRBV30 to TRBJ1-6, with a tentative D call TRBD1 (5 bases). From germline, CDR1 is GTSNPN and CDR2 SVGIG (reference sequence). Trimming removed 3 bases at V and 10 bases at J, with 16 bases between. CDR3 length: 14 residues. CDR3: CAWRHNTGGSPLHF. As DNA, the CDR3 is TGTGCCTGGAGACACAACACAGGCGGATCACCCCTCCACTTT.

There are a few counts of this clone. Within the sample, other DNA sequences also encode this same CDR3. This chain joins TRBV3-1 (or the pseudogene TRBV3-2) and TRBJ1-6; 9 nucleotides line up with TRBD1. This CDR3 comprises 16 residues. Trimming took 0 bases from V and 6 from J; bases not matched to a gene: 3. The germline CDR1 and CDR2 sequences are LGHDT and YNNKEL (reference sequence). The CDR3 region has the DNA TGTGCCAGCAGCCAAGAGGGACAGGGTGGTAATTCACCCCTCCACTTT. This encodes CASSQEGQGGNSPLHF.

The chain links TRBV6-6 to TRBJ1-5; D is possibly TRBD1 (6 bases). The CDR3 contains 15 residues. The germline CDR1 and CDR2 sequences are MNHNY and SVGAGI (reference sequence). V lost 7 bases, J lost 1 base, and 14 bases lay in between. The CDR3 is CASTHGGPSNQPQHF. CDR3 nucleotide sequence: TGTGCCAGCACCCACGGGGGGCCGAGCAATCAGCCCCAGCATTTT.